This T cell receptor (beta chain) was profiled in a study of molecular identifiers for immune sequencing clone quantification. This clonotype was found many times. This CDR3 region has 11 residues. Germline assignment: CDR1 MGHRA and CDR2 YSYEKL. Between the trimmed V and J ends, which lost 3 bases and 6 bases, there was a span of 6 bases. TCRdb passed the PCR reads through MiXCR, listing each CDR3 protein once. This sample carries around 480,000 distinct CDR3 sequences, 20% to 25% of them seen once, and the ten largest clones take more than 0.8%. Sequencing was carried out using naive CD8+ T cells from blood, with Jurkat cell RNA spiked in. Documented subset: FACS-sorted CD8+CD4-CCR7+CD45RA+ naive T cells. This sequence originates from a human donor in good health. Some libraries in this study had Jurkat cell RNA spiked in. V is TRBV4-1 and J is TRBJ2-7; D not resolved. The CDR3 loop reads CASSQGLEQYF. The CDR3, as DNA: TGCGCCAGCAGCCAGGGCCTCGAGCAGTACTTC.